The table lists the clone carrying this T cell receptor beta chain with a few counts. What it binds is unknown. The source of the sample is a study of early T cells in non-severe SARS-CoV-2 infection. Study observations and caveats: VDJdb matching, biased toward anti-spike CD8 responses, missed private and CD4 specificities.

The protocol attached unique molecular identifiers to individual cDNA molecules. Via MiXCR, TCRdb re-called the 5' RACE reads, giving one row per CDR3 protein. The table has tens of thousands of distinct CDR3 sequences, 9% to 15% seen once. This CDR3 comprises 13 residues. V was trimmed by 4 bases and J by 9 bases, leaving 13 bases between them. Germline loops: CDR1 SQVTM, CDR2 ANQGSEA. V and J are TRBV29-1 and TRBJ1-6; no clear D. Sequencing input: whole blood. The TCR was taken from an adult who was a healthcare worker with PCR-confirmed SARS-CoV-2 infection or an uninfected control (not recorded which). CDR3: CSVVAEPGSPLHF. CDR3 DNA: TGCAGCGTTGTCGCGGAGCCCGGTTCACCCCTCCACTTT.